This record concerns one TCR beta chain sequence. The CDR3 covers 13 residues. Per the germline V gene, CDR1 is SGHTA and CDR2 is FQGNSA. V was cut by 2 bases and J by 2 bases, with 4 bases left in between. This entry comes from a study of T cells after somatic rescue of genetic block. The assay was immunoSEQ multiplex PCR, and TCRdb's table has in-frame clones only and misses some. The table shows 65,000 to 70,000 clones, with approximately 90% occurring only once. The specimen was peripheral blood mononuclear cells (PBMCs). This chain links TRBV7-2 with TRBJ2-1; no clear D gene. This receptor was taken from a man aged 35 to 55. CDR3 sequence: CASSLPAYNEQFF. CDR3 bases: TGTGCCAGCAGCTTACCTGCCTACAATGAGCAGTTCTTC.